The clone carrying this T cell receptor beta chain was recorded only once. The source of the sample is a study of shared clonotypes between healthy human individuals. For every subset, genomic DNA was evenly distributed across several immunoSEQ plates. Using immunoSEQ multiplex PCR, the repertoire was profiled, and TCRdb retains in-frame clones only, with some absent. The table has about 190,000 clones, approximately 70% seen once. Germline V gene sequence: CDR1 SGHRS, CDR2 YFSETQ. This CDR3 contains 16 residues. The V and J ends lost 0 bases and 2 bases respectively, with 9 bases between them. Sequencing was done on a sample of memory CD4+ T cells sorted from blood. Subset here: CD45RA-negative fraction. The chain joins TRBV5-1 to TRBJ2-6; the D is unclear. This TCR came from a man aged 25 to 45 in good health. DNA of the CDR3: TGCGCCAGCAGCTTGGAGTTCAGCCCTGGGGCCAACGTCCTGACTTTC. Amino acids: CASSLEFSPGANVLTF.